The 28 T cell receptor beta chains presented below share a single source sample, sequenced in a study of cytomegalovirus exposure and HLA in healthy donors. Vbeta (60) and Jbeta (13) primers were used in the PCR. Data came from immunoSEQ multiplex PCR; TCRdb stores just in-frame clones and leaves some out. In the table there are around 190,000 clones, around 76% of which are singletons. The sample comprised PBMCs. These receptors came from a man aged 30 to 45 in good health and CMV-seronegative.

The chain combines TRBV7-9 with TRBJ2-6, with D tentatively TRBD1 (6 bases). Trimming took 4 bases from V and 0 from J, leaving 10 bases between them. Germline V gives CDR1 SEHNR, CDR2 FQNEAQ (reference sequence). The CDR3 consists of 16 residues. This CDR3 is CASSWGQPSGANVLTF. The CDR3 bases are TGTGCCAGCAGCTGGGGGCAGCCCTCTGGGGCCAACGTCCTGACTTTC.

The rearrangement joins TRBV7-9 to TRBJ2-7; 8 bases match TRBD2. Per germline, CDR1 SEHNR and CDR2 FQNEAQ (reference sequence). CDR3 size: 16 residues. V was clipped by 5 bases and J by 5 bases; unmatched bases: 14. CDR3 DNA: TGTGCCAGCAGCCGACAGACAGGACTAGCCAGGGACGAGCAGTACTTC. Its translation: CASSRQTGLARDEQYF.

V is TRBV30 and J is TRBJ2-4; 7 bases map to TRBD2. This CDR3 spans 16 amino acids. V shed 4 bases, J shed 3 bases, and the junction held 12 bases outside the gene matches. The germline V gene encodes CDR1 GTSNPN and CDR2 SVGIG (reference sequence). CDR3 sequence (DNA): TGTGCCTGGACCCCAGGCCGGGGGGTTGGCAAAAACATTCAGTACTTC. It codes for CAWTPGRGVGKNIQYF.

The chain employs TRBV2 and TRBJ2-1; 7 positions match TRBD2. Germline CDR1 SNHLY, CDR2 FYNNEI. The CDR3 extends over 12 amino acids. J was trimmed by 2 bases and V by 9 bases; bases with no gene match: 1. The CDR3 reads CARAGTYNEQFF. CDR3 coding DNA: TGTGCCAGAGCGGGGACCTACAATGAGCAGTTCTTC.

The rearrangement joins TRBV7-7 to TRBJ2-3; no definite D call. Germline V CDR1 and CDR2: SSHAT, FNYEAQ (reference sequence). This CDR3 spans 15 amino acids. Trimming removed 5 bases at V and 0 bases at J, with 12 bases between. CDR3 in amino acids: CASSPDAPSTDTQYF. CDR3 in DNA: TGTGCCAGCAGCCCCGATGCGCCTAGCACAGATACGCAGTATTTT.

The rearrangement uses TRBV6-1 and TRBJ2-7; 9 nucleotides agree with TRBD1. This CDR3 comprises 14 residues. In germline, CDR1 is MNHNS, CDR2 SASEGT. V shed 5 bases, J shed 7 bases, and the junction held 9 bases outside the gene matches. CDR3 sequence (DNA): TGTGCCAGCAGTATTGCACAGGGGGCAGGGGAGCAGTACTTC. Its protein is CASSIAQGAGEQYF.

J is TRBJ2-2 and V is TRBV19; D perhaps matches TRBD2 (5 bases). Trimming pared 7 bases from V and 1 base from J, leaving 10 bases between. Germline CDR1 reads LNHDA; CDR2 reads SQIVND (reference sequence). CDR3 length: 14 residues. The CDR3 region has the DNA TGTGCCAGTACGGGAACTAGGAACACCGGGGAGCTGTTTTTT. Translation: CASTGTRNTGELFF. The full variable domain, its missing parts supplied by reference TRBV19 and TRBJ2-2, is DGGITQSPKYLFRKEGQNVTLSCEQNLNHDAMYWYRQDPGQGLRLIYYSQIVNDFQKGDIAEGYSVSREKKESFPLTVTSAQKNPTAFYLCASTGTRNTGELFFGEGSRLTVL.

The rearrangement links TRBV2 to TRBJ1-2; 9 bases fit TRBD1. CDR1 is SNHLY, CDR2 FYNNEI, per germline. The CDR3 covers 13 residues. Germline trimming cut 8 bases from V and 8 bases from J; bases unmatched to any gene: 9. In nucleotides, the CDR3 is TGTGCCAGCCCTCGGACAGGGGTAAAGGGCTACACCTTC. It translates to CASPRTGVKGYTF. Supplemented by reference TRBV2 and TRBJ1-2, the full variable domain reads EPEVTQTPSHQVTQMGQEVILRCVPISNHLYFYWYRQILGQKVEFLVSFYNNEISEKSEIFDDQFSVERPDGSNFTLKIRSTKLEDSAMYFCASPRTGVKGYTFGSGTRLTVV.

The chain recombines TRBV18 with TRBJ1-2; 8 bases fit TRBD1. Germline V CDR1 and CDR2: KGHSH, LQKENI. The CDR3 is made up of 14 amino acids. The trim removed 0 bases at V and 4 bases at J, leaving 1 base unmatched. This CDR3 reads CASSPPTGGYGYTF. The CDR3 DNA reads TGTGCCAGCTCACCACCTACAGGGGGCTATGGCTACACCTTC. Together with reference TRBV18 and TRBJ1-2, the CDR3 gives the full variable domain: NAGVMQNPRHLVRRRGQEARLRCSPMKGHSHVYWYRQLPEEGLKFMVYLQKENIIDESGMPKERFSAEFPKEGPSILRIQQVVRGDSAAYFCASSPPTGGYGYTFGSGTRLTVV.

This clone is judged medium-sized. The chain employs TRBV4-1 and TRBJ2-1, with a tentative D call TRBD2 (6 bases). V was trimmed by 0 bases and J by 4 bases, leaving 13 bases between them. CDR1 and CDR2 from the germline V gene are MGHRA and YSYEKL. This CDR3 contains 16 residues. The CDR3 reads CASSQDGGVSYNEQFF. CDR3 bases: TGCGCCAGCAGCCAAGACGGCGGGGTGTCTTACAATGAGCAGTTCTTC.

V is TRBV15 and J is TRBJ1-1; D unresolved. Germline V gene lookup returns CDR1 LNHNV and CDR2 YYDKDF (reference sequence). CDR3 length: 14 residues. Trimming took off 3 bases at V and 5 bases at J, with 13 bases between the two ends. CDR3 residues: CATSRKAGMTEAFF. The DNA for the CDR3 is TGTGCCACCAGCAGGAAGGCAGGAATGACTGAAGCTTTCTTT.

The chain joins TRBV5-1 to TRBJ2-3, with 7 positions matching TRBD1. The CDR3 is 17 residues long. CDR1 is SGHRS, CDR2 YFSETQ, per germline. V shed 1 base and J 3 bases; nucleotides not matched to a gene: 11. Here the CDR3 reads CASSLLGWTGKTDTQYF. CDR3 in DNA: TGCGCCAGCAGCTTGTTGGGGTGGACAGGAAAAACAGATACGCAGTATTTT.

V and J are TRBV2 and TRBJ1-1; 11 positions match TRBD1. The ends lost 6 bases at V and 4 bases at J; junction bases unmatched: 4. Germline V gene data show CDR1 as SNHLY and CDR2 as FYNNEI. The CDR3 is 14 residues long. CDR3 region: CASRVGTGGTEAFF. CDR3 nucleotides: TGTGCCAGCAGGGTTGGGACAGGGGGCACTGAAGCTTTCTTT.

The table lists this clone with a count of one. This chain connects TRBV27 to TRBJ2-2; D ambiguous. CDR3 length equals 15 residues. Per the germline V gene, CDR1 is MNHEY and CDR2 is SMNVEV (reference sequence). V dropped 0 bases and J dropped 1 base, with 6 bases sitting between them. The CDR3 region is CASSLSRMNTGELFF. The CDR3 DNA reads TGTGCCAGCAGTTTATCCAGGATGAACACCGGGGAGCTGTTTTTT.

This sequence joins TRBV11-3 and TRBJ2-5; 11 bases are shared with TRBD2. The germline V gene has CDR1 SGHNT and CDR2 YENEEA. The CDR3 has 15 amino acids. V dropped 5 bases and J dropped 5; count of bases not matched to a gene: 7. The CDR3 nucleotides read TGTGCCAGCAGCGCCGGGACTAGCGGTGAGGAGACCCAGTACTTC. Its protein product is CASSAGTSGEETQYF.

This clone was seen a few times. This CDR3 is CASSLDPGRGNTIYF. Written as DNA, the CDR3 is TGTGCCAGCAGCTTAGATCCAGGGCGTGGAAACACCATATATTTT. The chain carries TRBV7-3 and TRBJ1-3; D is possibly TRBD1 (5 bases). This CDR3 spans 15 amino acids. Trimming removed 2 bases from V and 3 bases from J, with 11 bases in between. CDR1 and CDR2 from the germline V gene are SGHTA and FQGTGA.

This clone was picked up a small number of times. This chain uses TRBV6-6 with TRBJ1-4; D unresolved. V lost 0 bases to trimming and J lost 8 bases, with 16 bases between them. Per the germline V gene, CDR1 is MNHNY and CDR2 is SVGAGI (reference sequence). This CDR3 has 16 residues. The CDR3 loop is CASSYSNANPREKLFF. CDR3 nucleotide sequence: TGTGCCAGCAGTTACTCGAATGCTAATCCGAGGGAAAAACTGTTTTTT.

This clone was observed a few times. The rearrangement joins TRBV29-1 to TRBJ1-2, with 9 bases identical to TRBD1. Germline V gene data show CDR1 as SQVTM and CDR2 as ANQGSEA. V dropped 0 bases and J dropped 4; count of bases not matched to a gene: 9. The CDR3 loop spans 16 amino acids. The CDR3 here is CSVEDPIQGAVYGYTF. The CDR3 region has the DNA TGCAGCGTTGAAGATCCGATACAGGGGGCAGTCTATGGCTACACCTTC. Full variable domain (rest looked up from reference TRBV29-1 and TRBJ1-2): SAVISQKPSRDICQRGTSLTIQCQVDSQVTMMFWYRQQPGQSLTLIATANQGSEATYESGFVIDKFPISRPNLTFSTLTVSNMSPEDSSIYLCSVEDPIQGAVYGYTFGSGTRLTVV.

The rearrangement joins TRBV2 to TRBJ2-2, with 10 bases lining up with TRBD2. The CDR3 has 13 residues. Per germline, CDR1 SNHLY and CDR2 FYNNEI. V lost 8 bases to trimming and J lost 6 bases; unmatched junction nucleotides: 3. Here the CDR3 reads CASSSGRPGELFF. The CDR3 nucleotides are TGTGCCAGCTCTAGCGGGAGACCCGGGGAGCTGTTTTTT.

The rearrangement uses TRBV28 and TRBJ2-7; TRBD1 might be the D (6 bases). Germline loops: CDR1 MDHEN, CDR2 SYDVKM. V lost 7 bases and J 0 bases, leaving 19 bases between the germline ends. The CDR3 loop spans 16 amino acids. Written as DNA, the CDR3 is TGTGCCAGCACTCTGGGTAAGGGACATCGCTCCTACGAGCAGTACTTC. Amino acid sequence: CASTLGKGHRSYEQYF.

The chain has TRBV7-2 and TRBJ1-5; D unclear. CDR3 size: 14 residues. Trimming cost V 5 bases and J 2 bases, with 10 bases left between them. Germline loops: CDR1 SGHTA, CDR2 FQGNSA. The CDR3 here is CASSSPEGNQPQHF. CDR3 nucleotides: TGTGCCAGCAGCAGTCCGGAGGGCAATCAGCCCCAGCATTTT.

The rearrangement links TRBV19 to TRBJ1-5, with 7 bases matching TRBD1. This CDR3 has 13 residues. After removal of 9 bases from V and 5 bases from J, the junction contained 7 bases not matched to a gene. CDR1 and CDR2 from the germline V gene are LNHDA and SQIVND (reference sequence). The CDR3 region is CASGQARHQPQHF. Written as DNA, the CDR3 is TGTGCCAGCGGACAGGCCCGGCATCAGCCCCAGCATTTT.

This clone showed up just once. V is TRBV29-1 and J is TRBJ2-7; the D is unclear. Germline V CDR1 and CDR2: SQVTM, ANQGSEA. The CDR3 has 13 residues. Trimming stripped 0 bases from V and 3 bases from J, with 9 bases between. CDR3 bases: TGCAGCGTTGAAGATCGAGAGGACTACGAGCAGTACTTC. It is translated as CSVEDREDYEQYF.

This clone was observed a few times. Different DNA sequences within this sample yield the same CDR3. The chain links TRBV6-1 to TRBJ2-7; the match to TRBD1 covers 10 bases. Per germline, CDR1 MNHNS and CDR2 SASEGT. Trimming removed 1 base from V and 2 bases from J; junction bases left unmatched: 5. The CDR3 extends over 16 amino acids. The DNA for the CDR3 is TGTGCCAGCAGTGAAGTTCGGGGGACAGGGGCCTACGAGCAGTACTTC. Its protein is CASSEVRGTGAYEQYF.

J is TRBJ2-2 and V is TRBV7-4; 10 nucleotides line up with TRBD2. There are 16 residues in the CDR3. From germline, CDR1 is SGHVT and CDR2 SQSDAQ. V shed 5 bases and J 7 bases; nucleotides not matched to a gene: 10. The CDR3 sequence is CASSPQLAGVHGELFF. The CDR3 DNA follows: TGTGCCAGCAGCCCTCAGCTAGCGGGAGTTCACGGGGAGCTGTTTTTT.

V usage is TRBV28 and J usage is TRBJ2-7, with 10 nucleotides matching TRBD2. V lost 4 bases, J lost 0 bases, and 6 bases stayed unmatched. This CDR3 comprises 16 residues. The germline V gene encodes CDR1 MDHEN and CDR2 SYDVKM. The CDR3 nucleotides read TGTGCCAGCAGTTCCATAGCGGGAGGAATCTCCTACGAGCAGTACTTC. Protein product: CASSSIAGGISYEQYF. The variable domain in full, with the rest retrieved from reference TRBV28 and TRBJ2-7, is DVKVTQSSRYLVKRTGEKVFLECVQDMDHENMFWYRQDPGLGLRLIYFSYDVKMKEKGDIPEGYSVSREKKERFSLILESASTNQTSMYLCASSSIAGGISYEQYFGPGTRLTVT.

This clone was counted a few times. The gene calls are TRBV28 and TRBJ2-7; perhaps TRBD1 as D (6 bases). The CDR3 has 13 amino acids. Germline CDR1 MDHEN, CDR2 SYDVKM. The V end was cut by 7 bases, the J end by 5 bases, with 15 bases between. The CDR3 DNA sequence: TGTGCCAGCATTTCCCCAGGGGCCCACGAGCAGTACTTC. This sequence encodes CASISPGAHEQYF. The variable domain in full, completed from reference TRBV28 and TRBJ2-7, reads DVKVTQSSRYLVKRTGEKVFLECVQDMDHENMFWYRQDPGLGLRLIYFSYDVKMKEKGDIPEGYSVSREKKERFSLILESASTNQTSMYLCASISPGAHEQYFGPGTRLTVT.

The CDR3 loop reads CRQNTEAFF. In nucleotides, the CDR3 is TGCAGACAGAACACTGAAGCTTTCTTT. This chain links TRBV20-1 with TRBJ1-1; no clear D. This CDR3 is 9 amino acids long. Germline CDR1 reads DFQATT; CDR2 reads SNEGSKA (reference sequence).